This T cell receptor beta chain is drawn from a study of identical twins (dated by TCRdb to between 2015 and 2016). Some background on the complete study: TCR alpha and beta repertoires from monozygotic twins, unrelated adults of various ages and cord blood were deep-sequenced to test whether fetal clonotypes persist. To rule out contamination, the twin experiments were replicated at different times with different library preparation protocols. Findings and caveats that apply to the study as a whole: Zero-insertion analyses could be partly confounded by invariant T cells such as MAIT and iNKT, though diverse VJ usage argued against such confounding for most clonotypes. Because the same donors could not be followed over many years, conclusions were based on cross-sectional statistical analysis. Out-of-frame TCR alpha sequences shared between twins showed an excess of low generation-probability sequences compared with coincidental sharing between unrelated individuals. In monozygotic twins, recombination models systematically underestimated out-of-frame TCR alpha sharing, but the models matched the sharing seen between unrelated individuals. Excess twin sharing in beta out-of-frame sequences was weaker because fewer shared sequences lowered the signal-to-noise ratio. Abundant cord blood beta clonotypes carried fewer insertions; young adult naive repertoires showed a weaker similar trend, while memory repertoires showed none.

Libraries were built with 5' RACE. Sequencing relied on an Illumina HiSeq 2000. Template switching added a universal primer binding site, and the final cDNA carried a unique molecular identifier that allowed TCR cDNA molecules to be counted accurately. Specific primers in the conserved constant-segment region were used to synthesize first-strand cDNA for the TCR alpha and beta chains. To control for contamination, every cDNA library was double barcoded, receiving both a SMART-Mk sample barcode and Illumina barcodes. Two successive PCR steps introduced TruSeq adapter sequences along with Illumina sample barcodes. Sequencing of the TCR alpha and beta cDNA libraries was done on the Illumina HiSeq platform using custom primers. The paper's processing steps were these. MiGEC was used to process raw reads and extract unique molecular identifiers, and MiXCR was used to find CDR3 positions. For each individual, recombination models were inferred using an EM algorithm with the repgenHMM and IGoR tools. The tcR package in R was used for shared clonotype analysis, with sharing normalized by the product of cloneset sizes. To study raw recombination without the effects of thymic and clonal selection, out-of-frame nonproductive sequences were analyzed. In-frame beta chains were kept once TCRdb had trimmed the public reads at Q25 with fastp and called clones with MiXCR. Identical CDR3 proteins give one entry, which carries the most common genes and DNA. Here the V and J calls rest on TCRdb's processing, not on the authors' analysis. The sample table shows hundreds of thousands of distinct CDR3 sequences, and roughly 6.2% are seen once. Together, the top ten hold 1.5% to 2% of the sample.

This clonotype was found many times. The antigen it binds to is not known. No base-level quality is on record; no much larger clone is a single base apart. The CDR3 sequence holds 16 residues, the cysteine and phenylalanine included. The kept DNA is CDR3 alone, 48 bases in frame from the first base. The CDR1 and CDR2 encoded by the germline V gene (reference sequence) are SEHNR and FQNEAQ. The germline ends are 14 bases apart after V is trimmed by 5 bases and J by 0 bases. Only healthy Caucasian donors were included. Three unrelated non-twin adults were also sequenced: a male aged 18 to 30, a male aged 50 to 60 and a female aged 50 to 60. Using Miltenyi CD45RO+ enrichment and human naive T-cell isolation kits, memory (CD45RO+) and naive T cells were isolated from PBMC.

Sequencing was done on a sample of naive T cells sorted from blood. The cell subset or site label, as the study defines it: cells isolated with a human naive T-cell isolation kit. The chain is encoded by TRBV7-9 joined to TRBJ2-1; the D gene is perhaps TRBD2, on 6 matching bases. The receptor was isolated from a man between 18 and 29 years old in good health. Here the CDR3 is given as CASSAISSDSYNEQFF. In nucleotide form, the sequence is TGTGCCAGCAGCGCTATATCTAGCGACTCCTACAATGAGCAGTTCTTC.